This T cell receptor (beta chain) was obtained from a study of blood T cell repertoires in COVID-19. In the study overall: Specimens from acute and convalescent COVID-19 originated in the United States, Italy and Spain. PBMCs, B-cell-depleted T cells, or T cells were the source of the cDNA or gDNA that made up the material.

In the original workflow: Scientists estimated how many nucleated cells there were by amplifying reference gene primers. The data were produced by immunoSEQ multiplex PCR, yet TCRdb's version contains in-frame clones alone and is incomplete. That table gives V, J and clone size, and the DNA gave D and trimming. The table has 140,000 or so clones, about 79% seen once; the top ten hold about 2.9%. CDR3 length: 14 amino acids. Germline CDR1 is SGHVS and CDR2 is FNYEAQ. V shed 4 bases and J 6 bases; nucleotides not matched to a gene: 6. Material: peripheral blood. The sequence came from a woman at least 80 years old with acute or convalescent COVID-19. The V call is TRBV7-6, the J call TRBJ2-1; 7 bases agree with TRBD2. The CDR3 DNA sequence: TGTGCCAGCAGCTCCCCCGGGGAGGGCAATGAGCAGTTCTTC. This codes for CASSSPGEGNEQFF. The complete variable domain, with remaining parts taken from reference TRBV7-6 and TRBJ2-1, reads GAGVSQSPRYKVTKRGQDVALRCDPISGHVSLYWYRQALGQGPEFLTYFNYEAQQDKSGLPNDRFSAERPEGSISTLTIQRTEQRDSAMYRCASSSPGEGNEQFFGPGTRLTVL.